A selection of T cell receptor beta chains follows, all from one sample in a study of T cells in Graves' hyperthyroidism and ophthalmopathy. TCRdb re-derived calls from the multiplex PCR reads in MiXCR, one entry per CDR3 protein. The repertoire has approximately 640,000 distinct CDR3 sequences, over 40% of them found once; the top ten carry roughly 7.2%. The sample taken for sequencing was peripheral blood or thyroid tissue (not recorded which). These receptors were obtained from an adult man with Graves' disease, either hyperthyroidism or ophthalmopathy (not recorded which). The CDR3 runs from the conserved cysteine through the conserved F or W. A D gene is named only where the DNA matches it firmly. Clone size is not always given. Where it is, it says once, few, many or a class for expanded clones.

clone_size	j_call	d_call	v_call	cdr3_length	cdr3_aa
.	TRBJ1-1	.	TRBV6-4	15	CASSALTLVNTEAFF
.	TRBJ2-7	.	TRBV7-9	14	CASSTPDGTYEQYF
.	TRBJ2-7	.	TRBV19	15	CASSIPGTEPYEQYF
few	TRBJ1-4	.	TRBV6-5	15	CASSYLRAGYEKLFF
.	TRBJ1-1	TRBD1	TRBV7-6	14	CASSQQGFGTEAFF
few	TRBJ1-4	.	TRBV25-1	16	CASSDPPGQSNEKLFF
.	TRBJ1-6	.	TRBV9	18	CASSSSAPGSSYNSPLHF
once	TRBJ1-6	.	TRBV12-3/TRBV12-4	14	CASSLGGVLSPLHF
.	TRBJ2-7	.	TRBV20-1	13	CSARAIRVTEQYF
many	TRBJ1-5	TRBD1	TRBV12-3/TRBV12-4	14	CASSLSGGDQPQHF
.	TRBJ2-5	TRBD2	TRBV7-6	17	CASSLVLAGRYQETQYF
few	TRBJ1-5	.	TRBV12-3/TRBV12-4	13	CASGTDLNQPQHF
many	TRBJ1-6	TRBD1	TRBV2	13	CASSHDRASPLHF
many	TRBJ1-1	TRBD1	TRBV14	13	CASSYAGGTEAFF
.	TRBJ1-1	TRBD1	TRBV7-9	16	CASSLDGTGGVVKAFF
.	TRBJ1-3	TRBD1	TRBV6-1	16	CASSTKTGVYGNTRYF
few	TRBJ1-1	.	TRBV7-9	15	CASSLRANPDTEAFF
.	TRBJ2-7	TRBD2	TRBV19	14	CASSMGGRAYEQYF
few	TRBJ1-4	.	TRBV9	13	CASRNGRLGKLFF
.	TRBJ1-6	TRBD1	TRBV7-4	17	CASSPSTGHSYNSPLHF
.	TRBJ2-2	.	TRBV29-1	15	CSVEDPAVNTGELFF
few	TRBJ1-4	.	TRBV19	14	CASSDRDGNEKLFF
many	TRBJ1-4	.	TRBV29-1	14	CSVEDRSGNEKLFF
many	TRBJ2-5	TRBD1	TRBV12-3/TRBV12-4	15	CASSTVGQGEETQYF
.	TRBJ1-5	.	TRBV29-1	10	CSGTMADQHF
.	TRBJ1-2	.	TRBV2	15	CASSETGRGYYGYTF
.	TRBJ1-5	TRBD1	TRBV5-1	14	CASSTGTGHQPQHF
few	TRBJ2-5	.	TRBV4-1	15	CASSQDLPGQETQYF
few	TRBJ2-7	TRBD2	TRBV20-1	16	CSASGLAPQRSYEQYF
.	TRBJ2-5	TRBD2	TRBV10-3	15	CAISEGTSGKETQYF
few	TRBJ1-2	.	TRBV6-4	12	CASLAGAVGYTF
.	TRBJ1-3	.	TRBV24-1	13	CVTSDSLGNTIYF
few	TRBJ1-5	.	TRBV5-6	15	CASSLADSLNQPQHF
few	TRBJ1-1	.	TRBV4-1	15	CASSQTTGPNTEAFF
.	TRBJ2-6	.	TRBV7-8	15	CASSLDQGPAYVLTF
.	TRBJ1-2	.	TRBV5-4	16	CASSLGTSRDYYGYTF
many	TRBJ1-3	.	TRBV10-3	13	CAISTGSSDTIYF
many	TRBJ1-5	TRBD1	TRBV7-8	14	CASSRRQGYQPQHF
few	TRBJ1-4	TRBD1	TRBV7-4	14	CASSFTGGNEKLFF
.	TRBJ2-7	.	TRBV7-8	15	CASTPLVQGIGGQYF
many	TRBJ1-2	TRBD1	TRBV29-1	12	CSAVTGDYGYTF
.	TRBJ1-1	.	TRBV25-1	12	CASGYRISEAFF
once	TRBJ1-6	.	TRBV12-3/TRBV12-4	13	CASSGDLLSPLHF
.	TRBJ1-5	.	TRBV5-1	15	CASALDLGTNQPQHF
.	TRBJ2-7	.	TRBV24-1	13	CATSGTTGYEQYF
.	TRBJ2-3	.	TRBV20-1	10	CSAEVDTQYF
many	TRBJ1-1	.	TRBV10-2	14	CASSEWVLNTEAFF
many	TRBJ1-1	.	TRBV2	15	CASRGAQGLNTEAFF
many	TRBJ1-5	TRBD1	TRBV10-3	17	CAISEVGQGVGNQPQHF
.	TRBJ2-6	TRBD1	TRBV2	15	CASSYQGAGANVLTF
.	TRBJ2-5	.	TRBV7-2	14	CACSVEQGAETQYF
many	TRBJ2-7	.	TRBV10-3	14	CAISDPTGSYEQYF
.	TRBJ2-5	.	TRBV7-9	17	CASSRARVGRQQETQYF